These 31 T cell receptor beta chains came from one sample sequenced in a study of blood T cells in healthy people across ages. For the second PCR, which ran for roughly 7 to 11 cycles, a sample-barcoded 5' primer and a J-beta primer mix were used. TCRdb passed the 5' RACE reads through MiXCR, listing each CDR3 protein once. The table shows fewer than 950,000 distinct CDR3 sequences, with about 55% occurring only once. Sequenced input: blood. These receptors were collected from a man older than 75 in good health.

In its sample, this clonotype was seen a few times. The chain carries TRBV20-1 and TRBJ2-1; the match to TRBD2 covers 9 bases. Germline V gene lookup returns CDR1 DFQATT and CDR2 SNEGSKA (reference sequence). The CDR3 runs 16 residues. Trimming took 5 bases from V and 9 from J; bases not matched to a gene: 17. DNA of the CDR3: TGCAGTGCTCGCGATAGCGGGAGAGGTTATTTGCGTGAGCAGTTCTTC. Its protein is CSARDSGRGYLREQFF.

The J gene is TRBJ2-1, the V gene TRBV14; 9 bases map to TRBD2. Germline-derived CDR1 and CDR2 are SGHDN and FVKESK. V trimming: 2 bases; J trimming: 8 bases; junction bases outside the gene matches: 7. The CDR3 spans 15 residues. The CDR3 spells CASSQMGTSRHEQFF. The CDR3 bases are TGTGCCAGCAGCCAAATGGGGACTAGCCGCCATGAGCAGTTCTTC.

This clonotype was seen once. The CDR3 loop is CASSLQDSSSSYEQYF. As DNA, the CDR3 is TGCGCCAGCAGTCTACAAGACAGTTCCAGCTCCTACGAGCAGTACTTC. V and J are TRBV23-1 and TRBJ2-7, with a tentative D call TRBD1 (5 bases). TRBV23-1 has ORF status, its function being uncertain. Between the trimmed V and J ends, which lost 4 bases and 0 bases, there was a span of 16 bases. The CDR3 spans 16 residues.

The chain has TRBV2 and TRBJ1-2; the match to TRBD1 covers 7 bases. Germline lookup yields CDR1 SNHLY and CDR2 FYNNEI. The CDR3 runs to 13 residues. V shed 10 bases, J shed 0 bases, and the junction held 5 bases outside the gene matches. The CDR3: CANRDSPNYGYTF. The CDR3 region has the DNA TGTGCCAACCGGGACAGCCCTAACTATGGCTACACCTTC.

This rearrangement joins TRBV30 to TRBJ2-1; D tentatively reads TRBD1 or TRBD2 (6 bases each). Germline CDR1 reads GTSNPN; CDR2 reads SVGIG (reference sequence). This CDR3 comprises 14 residues. V lost 0 bases and J lost 2, with 8 bases in between. This CDR3 is CAWSVGGPYNEQFF. DNA for the CDR3: TGTGCCTGGAGTGTGGGGGGCCCCTACAATGAGCAGTTCTTC.

This clonotype was picked up a small number of times. V usage is TRBV29-1 and J usage is TRBJ2-1; D remains unclear. Trimming removed 0 bases at V and 9 bases at J, with 12 bases between. The V gene's germline CDR1 is SQVTM and CDR2 ANQGSEA. The CDR3 contains 13 residues. The CDR3 protein is CSVEDNQTFEQFF. The CDR3 region has the DNA TGCAGCGTTGAAGACAACCAGACCTTTGAGCAGTTCTTC.

The V gene is TRBV2, the J gene TRBJ2-1; 8 nucleotides line up with TRBD1. Germline CDR1 is SNHLY and CDR2 is FYNNEI. With 4 bases clipped from V and 8 bases from J, the junction kept 16 bases outside the gene matches. This CDR3 region has 17 residues. The CDR3 reads CASSGPLGRGHGDEQFF. The CDR3 bases are TGTGCCAGCAGTGGCCCCCTCGGCAGGGGGCATGGGGATGAGCAGTTCTTC. Variable domain in full (rest from reference TRBV2 and TRBJ2-1): EPEVTQTPSHQVTQMGQEVILRCVPISNHLYFYWYRQILGQKVEFLVSFYNNEISEKSEIFDDQFSVERPDGSNFTLKIRSTKLEDSAMYFCASSGPLGRGHGDEQFFGPGTRLTVL.

The chain is built from TRBV20-1 and TRBJ1-5; D not certain. V lost 5 bases and J lost 15, with 20 bases in between. Per the germline V gene, CDR1 is DFQATT and CDR2 is SNEGSKA (reference sequence). This CDR3 contains 12 residues. The CDR3 loop reads CSAAPLRERVHF. In nucleotides, the CDR3 is TGCAGTGCTGCCCCCCTTAGGGAAAGGGTGCATTTT.

This clonotype was found a few times. The chain links TRBV24-1 to TRBJ2-5; D is possibly TRBD1 (6 bases). The germline gives CDR1 KGHDR, CDR2 SFDVKD. V lost 3 bases and J 1 base, leaving 11 bases between the germline ends. The CDR3 length is 15 residues. CDR3 sequence reads: CATSDPRDIQETQYF. DNA of the CDR3: TGTGCCACCAGTGATCCCCGGGACATCCAAGAGACCCAGTACTTC.

This chain uses TRBV20-1 with TRBJ2-1, with 7 bases identical to TRBD2. Trimming took 0 bases from V and 2 from J; bases not matched to a gene: 7. This CDR3 contains 16 residues. The germline V gene has CDR1 DFQATT and CDR2 SNEGSKA (reference sequence). The CDR3 bases are TGCAGTGCTAGAGATATGGTGCTAGCGGCCTACAATGAGCAGTTCTTC. This codes for CSARDMVLAAYNEQFF.

Notes on this clonotype: This clone may be a read error of a much larger clone one base away. This sequence joins TRBV15 and TRBJ2-7; D remains unclear. CDR1 and CDR2 (germline): LNHNV, YYDKDF (reference sequence). The CDR3 loop spans 17 amino acids. CDR3: CATNRDIQTSQVYEQYF. CDR3 sequence (DNA): TGTGCCACCAACAGAGATATCCAGACAAGCCAAGTTTACGAGCAGTACTTC.

This clonotype occurred once. The V and J genes are TRBV24-1 and TRBJ1-5, with D possibly TRBD1 on 5 matching bases. Germline V gene lookup returns CDR1 KGHDR and CDR2 SFDVKD. Deletions cut 4 bases from V and 6 bases from J, with 12 bases between. This CDR3 spans 14 amino acids. CDR3 sequence: CATSEGTVFQPQHF. The CDR3 nucleotides read TGTGCCACCAGTGAGGGGACGGTTTTTCAGCCCCAGCATTTT.

This CDR3 reads CASSPGVAGLFTDTQYF. The CDR3 DNA follows: TGCGCCAGCAGCCCGGGAGTAGCGGGGCTTTTCACAGATACGCAGTATTTT. The chain couples TRBV5-1 to TRBJ2-3, with 8 positions matching TRBD2. The CDR3 is 17 amino acids. Per germline, CDR1 SGHRS and CDR2 YFSETQ. J lost 2 bases, V lost 4 bases, and 12 bases had no gene match.

The gene calls are TRBV28 and TRBJ1-2, with a weak D call TRBD1 (6 bases). The CDR3 is 14 amino acids. Trimming shortened V by 2 bases and J by 8 bases, and 15 bases separated the two germline ends. Germline assignment: CDR1 MDHEN and CDR2 SYDVKM. The CDR3 nucleotides are TGTGCCAGCAGTTTACTCCCAGGGGTTAGCGGCTACACCTTC. Translating gives CASSLLPGVSGYTF.

The chain employs TRBV14 and TRBJ1-1, with a weak D call TRBD1 (6 bases). V shed 6 bases and J shed 1 base, with 12 bases lying between them. Germline CDR1 SGHDN, CDR2 FVKESK. The CDR3 covers 14 residues. CDR3 sequence (DNA): TGTGCCAGCAGACGACCGGGACAGAACACTGAAGCTTTCTTT. Protein product: CASRRPGQNTEAFF. Combining the CDR3 with reference TRBV14 and TRBJ1-1 gives the whole variable domain EAGVTQFPSHSVIEKGQTVTLRCDPISGHDNLYWYRRVMGKEIKFLLHFVKESKQDESGMPNNRFLAERTGGTYSTLKVQPAELEDSGVYFCASRRPGQNTEAFFGQGTRLTVV.

This clonotype was counted only a few times. The V call is TRBV12-3 or TRBV12-4, the J call TRBJ2-1; D unclear. V lost 8 bases to trimming and J lost 4 bases, with 9 bases between them. This CDR3 spans 12 amino acids. Here the CDR3 reads CASSDHYNEQFF. The DNA of the CDR3 is TGTGCCAGCTCGGACCATTACAATGAGCAGTTCTTC.

V gene TRBV6-1 combines with J gene TRBJ2-7, with D unclear. CDR1 is MNHNS and CDR2 is SASEGT in the germline V gene. The CDR3 spans 13 residues. Trimming took off 2 bases at V and 3 bases at J, with 8 bases between the two ends. CDR3 sequence (DNA): TGTGCCAGCAGTGAATCCCCTTTCTACGAGCAGTACTTC. Translated: CASSESPFYEQYF.

The chain links TRBV20-1 to TRBJ2-5, with TRBD1 matching over 9 bases. CDR3 length: 14 amino acids. CDR1 DFQATT and CDR2 SNEGSKA come from the germline V gene (reference sequence). J gave up 7 bases and V 2 bases, and 8 bases lay outside the gene matches. The CDR3 DNA reads as TGCAGTGCTAGATTACAGGGGGCCGGGGTGACCCAGTACTTC. Residues: CSARLQGAGVTQYF.

The V and J genes are TRBV29-1 and TRBJ2-4; D may be TRBD1 (6 bases). Matching the DNA end better, TRBJ2-7 makes the J call doubtful. This CDR3 is built from 13 residues. The germline CDR1 and CDR2 sequences are SQVTM and ANQGSEA. Written as DNA, the CDR3 is TGCAGCGTTTCCGGGACAATGCCTTTCGAGCAGTACTTC. The encoded protein is CSVSGTMPFEQYF.

This clonotype appeared a few times. The V gene is TRBV14, the J gene TRBJ2-3, with D unclear. Trimming cost V 0 bases and J 9 bases, with 10 bases left between them. CDR1 SGHDN and CDR2 FVKESK come from the germline V gene. The CDR3 has 13 amino acids. CDR3 in DNA: TGTGCCAGCAGCCAAGATATGGCCGGGACGCAGTATTTT. As protein: CASSQDMAGTQYF.

This clonotype turned up a few times. The CDR3 protein is CASSYPLFGREEAETQYF. The DNA for the CDR3 is TGTGCCAGCAGTTACCCGCTGTTCGGGCGGGAGGAGGCGGAGACCCAGTACTTC. The chain employs TRBV6-2 or TRBV6-3 and TRBJ2-5; TRBD2 matches 8 bases. The ends lost 2 bases at V and 5 bases at J; junction bases unmatched: 16. This CDR3 is built from 18 residues. In germline, CDR1 is MNHEY, CDR2 SVGEGT.

The rearrangement links TRBV7-9 to TRBJ1-1; TRBD1 might be the D (6 bases). V lost 5 bases to trimming and J lost 10 bases, with 20 bases between them. The CDR3 totals 14 residues. CDR1 SEHNR and CDR2 FQNEAQ come from the germline V gene (reference sequence). The CDR3 sequence is CASSETGSNTGAFF. Written as DNA, the CDR3 is TGTGCCAGCAGCGAGACAGGTTCCAATACGGGAGCTTTCTTT.

In its sample, this clonotype was seen a few times. The V and J genes are TRBV27 and TRBJ2-4, with D perhaps being TRBD1 or TRBD2 (6 bases each). The DNA end lines up better with TRBJ2-7; the J call may be wrong. CDR1 and CDR2 from the germline V gene are MNHEY and SMNVEV (reference sequence). This CDR3 has 14 amino acids. CDR3 sequence (DNA): TGTGCCAGCAGTGGGGGGTCGACAGGTTACGAGCAGTACTTC. This encodes CASSGGSTGYEQYF.

This clonotype appeared a few times. The J gene is TRBJ2-7, the V gene TRBV3-1, with D perhaps TRBD1 (5 bases). V lost 5 bases to trimming and J lost 5 bases, with 10 bases between them. The CDR3 sequence is 12 residues long. CDR1 is LGHDT, CDR2 YNNKEL, per germline (reference sequence). In nucleotides, the CDR3 is TGTGCCAGCAGCGACCAGACAGACGAGCAGTACTTC. Its translation is CASSDQTDEQYF.

The rearrangement links TRBV5-1 to TRBJ2-4; TRBD2 aligns across 9 bases. TRBJ2-7 matches the DNA end more closely, so the J call is doubtful. From germline, CDR1 is SGHRS and CDR2 YFSETQ. This CDR3 is built from 15 residues. The CDR3: CASSLVGTSKVEQYF. The CDR3 region has the DNA TGCGCCAGCAGCTTGGTGGGGACTAGCAAAGTCGAGCAGTACTTC.

The chain combines TRBV5-1 with TRBJ1-2, with 7 bases matching TRBD1. Per germline, CDR1 SGHRS and CDR2 YFSETQ. The ends lost 5 bases at V and 10 bases at J; junction bases unmatched: 11. This CDR3 is 13 amino acids long. DNA for the CDR3: TGCGCCAGCAGTGCAGGGGGTGATGGTGACTACACCTTC. Protein product: CASSAGGDGDYTF.

The chain is built from TRBV28 and TRBJ2-4; D possibly corresponds to TRBD2 (5 bases). V lost 3 bases to trimming and J lost 4 bases, with 10 bases between them. CDR3 length equals 14 residues. The germline V gene has CDR1 MDHEN and CDR2 SYDVKM. The CDR3 DNA sequence: TGTGCCAGCAGTTTGATGGGAGCTAAAAACATTCAGTACTTC. Protein product: CASSLMGAKNIQYF.

This chain connects TRBV12-3 or TRBV12-4 to TRBJ2-1, with TRBD2 matching over 8 bases. The CDR3 length is 15 residues. V shed 3 bases and J 8 bases; nucleotides not matched to a gene: 9. The CDR3 is CASSFPRAGVDEQFF. The CDR3 DNA is TGTGCCAGCAGTTTTCCACGAGCGGGAGTTGATGAGCAGTTCTTC.

The rearrangement uses TRBV6-5 and TRBJ1-2; the D gene is possibly TRBD1 (5 bases). V lost 1 base, J lost 4 bases, and 16 bases lay in between. CDR1 and CDR2 from the germline V gene are MNHEY and SVGAGI. This CDR3 has 16 residues. CDR3 coding DNA: TGTGCCAGCAGTTACTTATCACAGGAACTGGGCTATGGCTACACCTTC. Its protein is CASSYLSQELGYGYTF.

The rearrangement links TRBV13 to TRBJ2-4, with D perhaps TRBD1 or TRBD2 (5 bases each). Trimming cost V 6 bases and J 4 bases, with 19 bases left between them. The germline V gene has CDR1 PRHDT and CDR2 FYEKMQ (reference sequence). The CDR3 has 16 amino acids. The chain's CDR3 is CASRRGVGTDKNIQYF. Here the CDR3 DNA reads TGTGCCAGCAGGCGTGGGGTGGGGACGGATAAAAACATTCAGTACTTC.

The gene calls are TRBV27 and TRBJ1-1; D is perhaps TRBD1 (5 bases). V was cut by 6 bases and J by 1 base, with 15 bases left in between. Germline-derived CDR1 and CDR2 are MNHEY and SMNVEV (reference sequence). CDR3 length: 15 residues. CDR3 DNA: TGTGCCAGCAGCCGTCCCGGCACAGGGAACACTGAAGCTTTCTTT. It yields the protein CASSRPGTGNTEAFF.